A single sample is the source of the 27 T cell receptor beta chains below, sequenced in a study of blood T cell repertoires in COVID-19. Generated by immunoSEQ multiplex PCR, the TCRdb table keeps only in-frame clones and is missing some. Of under 350,000 clones listed, roughly 90% are singletons. The sample consisted of peripheral blood. Receptor source: a man aged 45-60 years with acute or convalescent COVID-19.

CDR3 in amino acids: CASRGPRDSEKLFF. The DNA of the CDR3 is TGTGCCAGTAGGGGCCCCAGGGACTCGGAAAAACTGTTTTTT. The gene calls are TRBV19 and TRBJ1-4; TRBD1 might be the D (5 bases). The V gene's germline CDR1 is LNHDA and CDR2 SQIVND (reference sequence). V was clipped by 6 bases and J by 8 bases, with 16 bases between them. CDR3 length: 14 amino acids. Filled out from reference TRBV19 and TRBJ1-4, the complete variable domain reads DGGITQSPKYLFRKEGQNVTLSCEQNLNHDAMYWYRQDPGQGLRLIYYSQIVNDFQKGDIAEGYSVSREKKESFPLTVTSAQKNPTAFYLCASRGPRDSEKLFFGSGTQLSVL.

V usage is TRBV10-3 and J usage is TRBJ2-2, with 7 bases matching TRBD2. The CDR3 extends over 13 amino acids. The germline V gene encodes CDR1 ENHRY and CDR2 SYGVKD. V lost 5 bases and J lost 5; bases outside the gene matches: 2. CDR3 amino acids: CAISTSVTGELFF. Written as DNA, the CDR3 is TGTGCCATCAGTACTAGCGTTACCGGGGAGCTGTTTTTT.

The rearrangement joins TRBV29-1 to TRBJ1-1; D is possibly TRBD1 (6 bases). Germline CDR1 is SQVTM and CDR2 is ANQGSEA. The CDR3 covers 13 residues. V shed 6 bases and J shed 1 base, with 12 bases lying between them. The CDR3 bases are TGCAGCGTCAGGGACACCTCGAACACTGAAGCTTTCTTT. It encodes CSVRDTSNTEAFF.

The chain employs TRBV6-5 and TRBJ2-1, with TRBD1 as a possible D gene (5 bases). CDR1 MNHEY and CDR2 SVGAGI come from the germline V gene. V lost 2 bases, J lost 1 base, and 6 bases lay in between. The CDR3 runs to 14 residues. CDR3 bases: TGTGCCAGCAGTTACCAGGGATCCTACAATGAGCAGTTCTTC. It encodes CASSYQGSYNEQFF.

The chain uses TRBV18 and TRBJ2-1; D is undetermined. The CDR3 loop spans 12 amino acids. V shed 3 bases and J shed 6 bases, with 6 bases lying between them. Germline loops: CDR1 KGHSH, CDR2 LQKENI. The CDR3 nucleotides read TGTGCCAGCTCACCGCGTTTCAATGAGCAGTTCTTC. Translated, it gives CASSPRFNEQFF.

CDR3 in amino acids: CASSLEGQSSYEQYF. CDR3 nucleotide sequence: TGTGCCAGCTCTCTCGAGGGACAGAGCTCCTACGAGCAGTACTTC. The rearrangement links TRBV18 to TRBJ2-7; TRBD1 aligns across 7 bases. The CDR3 is 15 amino acids. Germline values: CDR1 KGHSH, CDR2 LQKENI. The V gene end was trimmed by 6 bases and the J gene end by 0 bases; junction bases not matched to a gene: 8.

CDR3 protein: CASSFTRDSEAFF. CDR3 bases: TGTGCCAGCAGTTTTACCCGGGACAGTGAAGCTTTCTTT. The V and J genes are TRBV12-3 or TRBV12-4 and TRBJ1-1, with 7 bases that match TRBD1. V shed 3 bases, J shed 7 bases, and the junction held 5 bases outside the gene matches. This CDR3 comprises 13 residues.

Remarks on this clone: At one end the junction does not follow the germline gene, possibly because of a read error. The V gene is TRBV5-4, the J gene TRBJ2-7; D unclear. This CDR3 spans 15 amino acids. Germline V gene sequence: CDR1 SGHNT, CDR2 YYREEE (reference sequence). The CDR3 bases are TGTGCCAGCAGCTTGTCAGGCAGTCTTTCCTCCGAGCAGTACTTC. It translates to CASSLSGSLSSEQYF.

V gene TRBV4-1 combines with J gene TRBJ2-7; 10 bases align to TRBD1. The germline V gene has CDR1 MGHRA and CDR2 YSYEKL. The CDR3 is made up of 16 amino acids. J lost 4 bases, V lost 2 bases, and 8 bases had no gene match. DNA of the CDR3: TGCGCCAGCAGCCAAACCACCGGGACAGGGGTGTACGAGCAGTACTTC. This encodes CASSQTTGTGVYEQYF.

The V and J genes are TRBV10-2 and TRBJ1-5; 7 bases align to TRBD1. Germline CDR1 is WSHSY and CDR2 is SAAADI. The CDR3 runs to 15 residues. V dropped 5 bases and J dropped 4; count of bases not matched to a gene: 8. CDR3 sequence: CASSLQGLVNQPQHF. CDR3 in DNA: TGCGCCAGCAGTCTACAGGGGTTGGTAAATCAGCCCCAGCATTTT.

The chain employs TRBV27 and TRBJ2-3, with 8 bases that match TRBD1. The germline V gene encodes CDR1 MNHEY and CDR2 SMNVEV (reference sequence). After removal of 6 bases from V and 4 bases from J, the junction contained 9 bases not matched to a gene. The CDR3 has 15 residues. CDR3 sequence reads: CASSSGTGRPDTQYF. CDR3 DNA: TGTGCCAGCAGCTCCGGGACAGGCCGACCAGATACGCAGTATTTT.

This chain connects TRBV10-3 to TRBJ1-2; TRBD1 is a possible D gene (6 bases). Germline V lookup: CDR1 ENHRY, CDR2 SYGVKD. This CDR3 region has 14 residues. Trimming left V 2 bases short and J 4 bases short, with 11 bases between. This chain's CDR3 is CAISEGGGTYGYTF. CDR3 DNA: TGTGCCATCAGTGAGGGGGGCGGAACCTATGGCTACACCTTC.

The chain is built from TRBV7-9 and TRBJ1-1; no clear D gene. V lost 1 base and J lost 10, with 10 bases in between. This CDR3 comprises 12 residues. In germline, CDR1 is SEHNR, CDR2 FQNEAQ (reference sequence). The CDR3: CASSLETPGAFF. The CDR3 nucleotides read TGTGCCAGCAGCTTAGAGACTCCGGGAGCTTTCTTT.

The gene calls are TRBV14 and TRBJ1-2, with a weak D call TRBD1 (5 bases). Trimming removed 2 bases at V and 8 bases at J, with 12 bases between. The CDR3 is 13 amino acids. Germline-derived CDR1 and CDR2 are SGHDN and FVKESK. The CDR3, as DNA: TGTGCCAGCAGCCAACAGGGTTTCGGGGGCTACACCTTC. As protein: CASSQQGFGGYTF.

The chain is built from TRBV27 and TRBJ2-2, with D uncertain. This CDR3 has 14 amino acids. Germline V gives CDR1 MNHEY, CDR2 SMNVEV (reference sequence). Trimming stripped 2 bases from V and 1 base from J, with 5 bases between. The CDR3 loop is CASSLGRNTGELFF. The CDR3 nucleotides read TGTGCCAGCAGTTTAGGGCGGAACACCGGGGAGCTGTTTTTT.

This chain joins TRBV24-1 and TRBJ2-3; 8 bases match TRBD1. The CDR3 is 17 residues long. V was pared by 3 bases and J by 0 bases, with 7 bases of the junction left unmatched. CDR1 and CDR2 from the germline V gene are KGHDR and SFDVKD. The CDR3 nucleotides are TGTGCCACCAGTGATACCTCGACAGGGGCTAGCACAGATACGCAGTATTTT. It specifies CATSDTSTGASTDTQYF.

This clone came up a few times. The gene calls are TRBV3-1 (or the pseudogene TRBV3-2) and TRBJ1-1; D remains ambiguous. The CDR3 is made up of 15 amino acids. Trimming cost V 1 base and J 0 bases, with 9 bases left between them. Germline lookup yields CDR1 LGHDT and CDR2 YNNKEL (reference sequence). The CDR3 protein is CASSQVVTLNTEAFF. CDR3 coding DNA: TGTGCCAGCAGCCAAGTGGTCACTCTGAACACTGAAGCTTTCTTT.

The chain recombines TRBV5-4 with TRBJ2-1; maybe TRBD2 (5 bases). Per germline, CDR1 SGHNT and CDR2 YYREEE (reference sequence). Trimming shortened V by 2 bases and J by 3 bases, and 9 bases separated the two germline ends. The CDR3 extends over 14 amino acids. CDR3 in amino acids: CASSFDGGYNEQFF. The DNA for the CDR3 is TGTGCCAGCAGCTTTGACGGAGGCTACAATGAGCAGTTCTTC.

The chain employs TRBV3-1 (or the pseudogene TRBV3-2) and TRBJ1-1; D gene ambiguous. Deletions cut 4 bases from V and 4 bases from J, with 10 bases between. The CDR3 is 13 amino acids. Germline V gives CDR1 LGHDT, CDR2 YNNKEL (reference sequence). CDR3 protein: CASSPAGPTEAFF. In DNA form, the CDR3 reads TGTGCCAGCAGCCCGGCGGGTCCCACTGAAGCTTTCTTT.

The chain joins TRBV5-1 to TRBJ1-5; the match to TRBD1 covers 8 bases. From germline, CDR1 is SGHRS and CDR2 YFSETQ. V was clipped by 4 bases and J by 5 bases; unmatched bases: 8. The CDR3 loop spans 15 amino acids. The chain's CDR3 is CASSPVGTGDQPQHF. The CDR3, as DNA: TGCGCCAGCAGCCCCGTAGGGACAGGAGATCAGCCCCAGCATTTT.

Here the CDR3 reads CASSLKGGTGGAGYGYTF. The CDR3 coding sequence is TGTGCCAGCAGCCTGAAAGGGGGGACAGGGGGCGCGGGCTATGGCTACACCTTC. The gene calls are TRBV7-9 and TRBJ1-2; TRBD1 matches at 12 bases. The CDR3 contains 18 residues. Germline loops: CDR1 SEHNR, CDR2 FQNEAQ (reference sequence). The V segment lost 5 bases and the J segment 4 bases; nucleotides outside the gene matches: 14.

This clone was recorded once. This chain links TRBV18 with TRBJ1-4, with D uncertain. V shed 3 bases and J shed 4 bases, with 3 bases lying between them. This CDR3 comprises 12 residues. Per the germline V gene, CDR1 is KGHSH and CDR2 is LQKENI. CDR3 sequence (DNA): TGTGCCAGCTCACCCATTAATGAAAAACTGTTTTTT. It specifies CASSPINEKLFF. The full variable domain, rest sourced from reference TRBV18 and TRBJ1-4, is NAGVMQNPRHLVRRRGQEARLRCSPMKGHSHVYWYRQLPEEGLKFMVYLQKENIIDESGMPKERFSAEFPKEGPSILRIQQVVRGDSAAYFCASSPINEKLFFGSGTQLSVL.

The chain has TRBV11-2 and TRBJ2-3; D might be TRBD2 (5 bases). V was shortened by 0 bases and J by 4 bases, with 8 bases between the two germline ends. In germline, CDR1 is SGHAT, CDR2 FQNNGV. The CDR3 loop spans 14 amino acids. DNA for the CDR3: TGTGCCAGCAGCTTAGATCCCGGGGCAGATACGCAGTATTTT. This gives the protein CASSLDPGADTQYF. The complete variable domain, with remaining parts taken from reference TRBV11-2 and TRBJ2-3, reads EAGVAQSPRYKIIEKRQSVAFWCNPISGHATLYWYQQILGQGPKLLIQFQNNGVVDDSQLPKDRFSAERLKGVDSTLKIQPAKLEDSAVYLCASSLDPGADTQYFGPGTRLTVL.

Only one count was recorded for this clone. CDR3 amino acids: CASSIKGTGYREQYF. DNA of the CDR3: TGTGCCAGTAGTATAAAGGGGACAGGGTATCGCGAGCAGTACTTC. The rearrangement links TRBV19 to TRBJ2-7; 9 bases map to TRBD1. CDR1 and CDR2 from the germline V gene are LNHDA and SQIVND (reference sequence). Unmatched junction bases numbered 8, after V lost 2 bases and J lost 6 bases. The CDR3 spans 15 residues.

The chain joins TRBV7-6 to TRBJ1-5; 8 bases are shared with TRBD1. CDR3 length: 16 residues. Germline V gene sequence: CDR1 SGHVS, CDR2 FNYEAQ. Germline trimming cut 0 bases from V and 1 base from J; bases unmatched to any gene: 2. Here the CDR3 DNA reads TGTGCCAGCAGCTTAGCGGGGACAGGAAGCAATCAGCCCCAGCATTTT. This sequence encodes CASSLAGTGSNQPQHF.

There are a few counts of this clone. This sequence joins TRBV7-9 and TRBJ1-5; 9 bases fit TRBD1. The CDR3 length is 13 residues. The germline CDR1 and CDR2 sequences are SEHNR and FQNEAQ (reference sequence). V gave up 5 bases and J gave up 7 bases; unmatched junction bases: 3. CDR3 nucleotides: TGTGCCAGCAGCGCCACAGGGGGCCAGCCCCAGCATTTT. Residues: CASSATGGQPQHF.

The gene calls are TRBV12-3 or TRBV12-4 and TRBJ1-2; 7 bases are shared with TRBD1. The V and J ends lost 6 bases and 6 bases, in that order; junction bases with no gene match: 7. The CDR3 spans 13 residues. Here the CDR3 reads CASSLTTGDGYTF. The DNA for the CDR3 is TGTGCCAGCAGCTTAACAACAGGGGATGGCTACACCTTC.